This is a list of T cell receptor beta chains from one sample in a study of TIL therapy for anti-PD-1-resistant metastatic lung cancer. TCRdb's table, derived via immunoSEQ multiplex PCR, lists solely in-frame clones and lacks some. The data contain about 21,000 clones, around 70% of them singletons. The sequencing used blood, collected at baseline. These receptors were collected from a person aged 25-85 years with non-small cell lung cancer. CDR3s leave out the opening cysteine and the closing phenylalanine or tryptophan.

v_call,j_call,cdr3_length,cdr3_aa
TRBV10-3,TRBJ1-3,14,AISLSRGRSGNTIY
TRBV7-9,TRBJ2-2,13,ASGLPQGSPGELF
TRBV3-1/TRBV3-2,TRBJ1-2,12,ASTPDGANYGYT
TRBV19,TRBJ1-1,11,ASNPSRGTEAF
TRBV24-1,TRBJ2-5,12,ATSIAGAEETQY
TRBV25-1,TRBJ1-5,11,ASSRQGDQPQH
TRBV10-1,TRBJ2-2,12,ASSAGGAAGELF
TRBV10-3,TRBJ2-1,14,AISESGPGLGNEQF
TRBV12-3/TRBV12-4,TRBJ1-5,11,ASSLGAGQPQH
TRBV7-2,TRBJ1-3,13,ASSSGPYSGNTIY
TRBV24-1,TRBJ1-1,12,ATSVARDDTGAF
TRBV9,TRBJ2-3,11,ASSVEGSDTQY
TRBV7-3,TRBJ2-5,11,ASSPAGQETQY
TRBV10-1,TRBJ2-5,14,ASSEGLAGNEETQY